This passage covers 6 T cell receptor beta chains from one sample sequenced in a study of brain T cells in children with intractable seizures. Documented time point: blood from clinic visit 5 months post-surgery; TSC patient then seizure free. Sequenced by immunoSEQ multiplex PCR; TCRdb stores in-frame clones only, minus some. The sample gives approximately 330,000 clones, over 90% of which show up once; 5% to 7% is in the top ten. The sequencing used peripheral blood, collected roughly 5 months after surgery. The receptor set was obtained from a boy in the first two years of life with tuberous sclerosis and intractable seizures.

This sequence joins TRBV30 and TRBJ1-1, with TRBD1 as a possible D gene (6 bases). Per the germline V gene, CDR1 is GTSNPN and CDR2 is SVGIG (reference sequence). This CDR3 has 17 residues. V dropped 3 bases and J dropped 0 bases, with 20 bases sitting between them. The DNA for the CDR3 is TGTGCCTGGAGGACCTACAGGGATCCAAAAATGAACACTGAAGCTTTCTTT. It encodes CAWRTYRDPKMNTEAFF.

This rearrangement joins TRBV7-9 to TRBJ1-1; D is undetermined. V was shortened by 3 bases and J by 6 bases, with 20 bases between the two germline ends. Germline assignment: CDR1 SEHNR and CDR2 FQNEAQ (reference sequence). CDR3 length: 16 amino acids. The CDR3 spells CASSLGQTRGGPEAFF. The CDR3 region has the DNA TGTGCCAGCAGCTTGGGTCAGACCCGAGGAGGCCCTGAAGCTTTCTTT.

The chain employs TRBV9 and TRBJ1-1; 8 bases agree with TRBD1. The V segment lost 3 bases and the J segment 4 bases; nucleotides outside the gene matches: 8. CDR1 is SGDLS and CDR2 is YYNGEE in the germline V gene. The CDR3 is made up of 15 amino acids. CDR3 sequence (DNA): TGTGCCAGCAGCGACCCAGGGGGCGCCGGCACTGAAGCTTTCTTT. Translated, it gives CASSDPGGAGTEAFF.

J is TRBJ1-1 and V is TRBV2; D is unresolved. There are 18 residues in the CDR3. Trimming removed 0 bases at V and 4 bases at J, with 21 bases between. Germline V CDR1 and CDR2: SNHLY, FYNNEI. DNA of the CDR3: TGTGCCAGCAGTGAAGCGCTGTCTTTTTGGAGATACGGCACTGAAGCTTTCTTT. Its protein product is CASSEALSFWRYGTEAFF.

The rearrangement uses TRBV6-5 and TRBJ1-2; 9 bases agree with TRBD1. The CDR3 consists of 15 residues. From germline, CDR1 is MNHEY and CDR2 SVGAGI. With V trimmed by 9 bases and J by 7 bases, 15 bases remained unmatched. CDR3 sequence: CASTAGTGYLSGYTF. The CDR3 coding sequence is TGTGCCAGTACCGCCGGGACAGGGTATCTTAGTGGCTACACCTTC.

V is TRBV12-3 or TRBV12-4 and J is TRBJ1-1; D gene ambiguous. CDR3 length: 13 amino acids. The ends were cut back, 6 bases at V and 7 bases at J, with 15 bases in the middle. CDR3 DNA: TGTGCCAGCAGGCGGTCTCTCCCCCTTGAAGCTTTCTTT. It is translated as CASRRSLPLEAFF.